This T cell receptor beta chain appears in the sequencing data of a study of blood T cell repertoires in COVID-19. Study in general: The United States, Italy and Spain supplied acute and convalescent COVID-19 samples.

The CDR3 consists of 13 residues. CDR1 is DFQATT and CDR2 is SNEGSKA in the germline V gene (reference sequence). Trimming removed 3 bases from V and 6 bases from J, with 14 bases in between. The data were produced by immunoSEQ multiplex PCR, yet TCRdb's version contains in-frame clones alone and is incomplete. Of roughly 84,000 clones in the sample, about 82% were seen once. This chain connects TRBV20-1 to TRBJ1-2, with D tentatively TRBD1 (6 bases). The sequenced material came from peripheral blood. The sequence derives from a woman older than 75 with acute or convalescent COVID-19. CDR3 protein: CSASLGQGHGYTF. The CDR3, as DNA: TGCAGTGCTAGTCTAGGCCAGGGGCATGGCTACACCTTC.